This TCR beta chain is drawn from a study of T cells in Graves' hyperthyroidism and ophthalmopathy. This clonotype has a count of ten or more. V was clipped by 6 bases and J by 5 bases; unmatched bases: 11. The CDR3 extends over 15 amino acids. Germline V CDR1 and CDR2: SGHAT, FQDESV (reference sequence). Amplification yielded TCR beta CDR3 regions, with RNA transcripts as the source. HTBI primers drove first-round RT-PCR of the TCR CDR3. From the multiplex PCR reads, TCRdb called clonotypes with MiXCR, one entry per CDR3 protein. The profile shows hundreds of thousands of distinct CDR3 sequences, under 15% of them singletons.

The sample comprised blood. The receptor was derived from a woman younger than 30 with Graves' hyperthyroidism. The chain employs TRBV11-1 and TRBJ2-7; 9 nucleotides agree with TRBD2. The CDR3 sequence is CASSPGGLARHEQYF. The DNA for the CDR3 is TGTGCCAGCAGTCCCGGAGGACTAGCGCGCCACGAGCAGTACTTC.